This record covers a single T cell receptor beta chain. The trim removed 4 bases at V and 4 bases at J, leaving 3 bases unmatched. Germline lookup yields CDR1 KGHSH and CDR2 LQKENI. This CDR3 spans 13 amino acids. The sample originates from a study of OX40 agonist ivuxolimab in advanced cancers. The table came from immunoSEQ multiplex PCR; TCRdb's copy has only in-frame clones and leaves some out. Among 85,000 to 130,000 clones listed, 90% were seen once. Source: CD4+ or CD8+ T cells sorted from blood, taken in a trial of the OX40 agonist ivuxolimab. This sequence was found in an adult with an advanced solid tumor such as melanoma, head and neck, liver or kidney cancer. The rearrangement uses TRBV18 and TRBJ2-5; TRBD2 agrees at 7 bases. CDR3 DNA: TGTGCCAGCTCACGGCCGGGGGGAGAGACCCAGTACTTC. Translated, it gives CASSRPGGETQYF.